The T cell receptor beta chain described here comes from a study of blood T cell repertoires in COVID-19. Background on the study: From T cells, B-cell-depleted T cells, or PBMCs came the material, which was cDNA or gDNA.

Original methodology: Reference gene primer amplification in the assay estimated nucleated cell counts. Assay: immunoSEQ multiplex PCR; the TCRdb copy retains only in-frame clones and omits some. V and J calls and clone size come straight from that table; D and trimming were deduced from the DNA. The table includes 250,000 to 400,000 clones, less than 85% detected once. Participants were aged about 18 to 100 years, lived in over 20 US areas, and enrolled virtually. A PCR-confirmed or clinician-diagnosed COVID-19 case had contacted exposed participants within 2 weeks of entry. What was sequenced was PBMCs or T cells enriched from blood (not recorded which). The receptor comes from a woman in her twenties or thirties who had been exposed to COVID-19.

CDR3 DNA: TGTGCCAGCAGTTCACCGACAGGGAATAGGGGCAATCAGCCCCAGCATTTT. Amino acid sequence: CASSSPTGNRGNQPQHF. V and J are TRBV28 and TRBJ1-5, with 7 bases identical to TRBD1. After removal of 4 bases from V and 2 bases from J, the junction contained 11 bases not matched to a gene. CDR1 and CDR2 (germline): MDHEN, SYDVKM. CDR3 length equals 17 residues.